This T cell receptor beta chain was identified in a study of regulatory T cells in long-lasting Graves disease. V lost 0 bases, J lost 3 bases, and 8 bases lay in between. The CDR3 consists of 14 residues. The germline V gene has CDR1 LGHNA and CDR2 YNFKEQ. Time point: newly diagnosed GD, antithyroid drugs for less than 3 months. PBMC RNA served as the TCR library source. Investigators prepared the TCR beta libraries by applying iRepertoire HTBI primers and Arm-PCR of CDR3 regions. MiXCR, run by TCRdb on the multiplex PCR reads, gives a single entry per CDR3 protein. The repertoire holds hundreds of thousands of distinct CDR3 sequences, with about 16% as singletons. These data also formed part of another study, on T cells in Graves' hyperthyroidism and ophthalmopathy.

The TCR sequence derives from a woman in her twenties or thirties with Graves disease. Sample: peripheral blood mononuclear cells (PBMCs), taken at new diagnosis, from a patient treated with antithyroid drugs. The V and J genes are TRBV4-2 and TRBJ1-1; no definite D call. The CDR3 loop reads CASSQEEGYTEAFF. The CDR3 coding sequence is TGTGCCAGCAGCCAAGAGGAGGGCTACACTGAAGCTTTCTTT.